Below are 3 T cell receptor beta chains sequenced from a single sample in a study of blood T cells in healthy people across ages. The use of a sample-barcoded 5' primer and a J-beta primer mix characterized a second PCR of roughly 6 to 12 cycles. TCRdb processed the 5' RACE reads anew with MiXCR; each CDR3 protein has one entry. The table lists some 1.4 million distinct CDR3 sequences, around two fifths of them singletons. Sequences were obtained from blood. The origin of the receptors is a woman under 30 in good health.

The sample holds a few counts of this clonotype. This CDR3 reads CSVLKNLPPYEQYF. CDR3 DNA: TGCAGCGTCTTGAAAAATCTTCCTCCCTACGAGCAGTACTTC. The chain recombines TRBV29-1 with TRBJ2-7; D gene uncertain. The V gene lost 6 bases and the J gene lost 2 bases, with 17 bases spanning the gap. Germline CDR1 SQVTM, CDR2 ANQGSEA. The CDR3 has 14 amino acids.

The rearrangement joins TRBV12-3 or TRBV12-4 to TRBJ2-3; D unresolved. The length of the CDR3 is 12 residues. Trimming stripped 3 bases from V and 4 bases from J, with 5 bases between. The CDR3 sequence: CASSFRPDTQYF. The CDR3 coding sequence is TGTGCCAGCAGTTTTCGGCCAGATACGCAGTATTTT.

With regard to this clonotype: One end of the junction varies from germline; a read error may be responsible. The J gene is TRBJ2-1, the V gene TRBV6-5, with D perhaps matching TRBD1 (5 bases). The CDR3 length is 18 residues. Germline V gene data show CDR1 as MNHEY and CDR2 as SVGAGI. As DNA, the CDR3 is TGTGCCAGCAATTACTTCGCCGTGGGGCAGGGAAGTGCCGGTGAGCAGTTCTTC. Amino acid sequence: CASNYFAVGQGSAGEQFF.